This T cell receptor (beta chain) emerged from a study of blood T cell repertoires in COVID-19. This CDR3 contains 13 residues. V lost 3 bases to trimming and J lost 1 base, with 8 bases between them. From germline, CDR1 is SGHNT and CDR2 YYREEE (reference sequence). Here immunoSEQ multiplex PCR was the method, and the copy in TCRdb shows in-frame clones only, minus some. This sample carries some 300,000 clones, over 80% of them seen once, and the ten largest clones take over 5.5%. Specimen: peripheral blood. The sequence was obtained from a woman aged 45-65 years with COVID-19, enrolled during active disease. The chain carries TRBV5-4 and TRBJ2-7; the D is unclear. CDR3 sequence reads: CASSSTPSYEQYF. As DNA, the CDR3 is TGTGCCAGCAGCTCCACACCTTCCTACGAGCAGTACTTC.